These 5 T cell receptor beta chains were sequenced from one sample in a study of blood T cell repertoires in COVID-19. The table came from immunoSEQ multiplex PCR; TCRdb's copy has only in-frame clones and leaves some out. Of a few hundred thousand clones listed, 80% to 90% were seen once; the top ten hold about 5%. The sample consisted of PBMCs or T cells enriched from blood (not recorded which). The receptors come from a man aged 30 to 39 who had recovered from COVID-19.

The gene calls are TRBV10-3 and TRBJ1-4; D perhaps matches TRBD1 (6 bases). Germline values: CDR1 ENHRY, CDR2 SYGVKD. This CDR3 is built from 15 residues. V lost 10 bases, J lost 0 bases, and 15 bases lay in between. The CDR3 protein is CATSTGDATNEKLFF. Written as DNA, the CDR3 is TGTGCCACCTCGACAGGAGATGCAACTAATGAAAAACTGTTTTTT.

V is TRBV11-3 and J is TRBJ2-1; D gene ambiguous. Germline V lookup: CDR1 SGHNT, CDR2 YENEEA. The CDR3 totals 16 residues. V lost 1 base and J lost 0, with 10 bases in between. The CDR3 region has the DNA TGTGCCAGCAGCTTAGGCACCGGTAGCTCCTACAATGAGCAGTTCTTC. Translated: CASSLGTGSSYNEQFF.

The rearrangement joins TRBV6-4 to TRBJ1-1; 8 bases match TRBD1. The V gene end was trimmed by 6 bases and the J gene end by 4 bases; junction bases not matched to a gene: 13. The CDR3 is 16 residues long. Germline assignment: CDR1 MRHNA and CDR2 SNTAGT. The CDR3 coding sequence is TGTGCCAGCAGCCCCACCAGGGGGCAAGGGGCCACTGAAGCTTTCTTT. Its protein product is CASSPTRGQGATEAFF.

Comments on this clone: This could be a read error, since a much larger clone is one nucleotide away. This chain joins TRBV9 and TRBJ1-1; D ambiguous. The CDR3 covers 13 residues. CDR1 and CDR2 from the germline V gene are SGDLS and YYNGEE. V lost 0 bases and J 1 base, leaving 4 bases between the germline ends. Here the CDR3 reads CASSVGPNTEAFF. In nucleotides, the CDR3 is TGTGCCAGCAGCGTAGGGCCGAACACTGAAGCTTTCTTT.

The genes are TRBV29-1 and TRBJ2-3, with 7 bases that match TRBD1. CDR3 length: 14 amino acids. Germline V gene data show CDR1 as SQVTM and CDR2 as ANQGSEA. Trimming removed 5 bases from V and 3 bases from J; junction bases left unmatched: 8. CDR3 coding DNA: TGCAGCGTTCCGCCCACAGGGGTGACAGATACGCAGTATTTT. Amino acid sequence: CSVPPTGVTDTQYF.